This T cell receptor beta chain was recovered during a study of low-dose radiotherapy and immunotherapy resistance in tumors. About the research overall: Per fraction, Cohort 1 was given 0.5 Gy every 2 weeks, for a total of 6.5 Gy. It was 1 Gy per fraction every two weeks that Cohort 2 received, adding up to 13 Gy over 26 weeks. Cyclophosphamide infusions of 200 mg/m2 came every two weeks, one day before radiation-immunotherapy.

This CDR3 region has 15 residues. Per the germline V gene, CDR1 is SGDLS and CDR2 is YYNGEE. Trimming took off 4 bases at V and 2 bases at J, with 13 bases between the two ends. This clonotype was seen at least ten times. Primers targeting TRAV and TRBV primed first-strand cDNA, covering alpha and beta chains. The PCR that amplified TCRs ran for around 22 cycles, relying on a constant-region primer and a V-primer adapter. MiXCR, applied by TCRdb to the reads, yields one record per CDR3 protein. The table includes tens of thousands of distinct CDR3 sequences, roughly a quarter detected once. Noted time point: before trial treatment. Inclusion covered patients whose advanced solid tumors lacked tumor-infiltrating lymphocytes.

This specimen consisted of PBMCs, obtained before treatment. The chain links TRBV9 to TRBJ1-5; unclear D gene. The receptor comes from a male donor with prostate cancer. Here the CDR3 reads CASSLTGFGNQPQHF. CDR3 DNA: TGTGCCAGCAGCCTAACGGGGTTTGGCAATCAGCCCCAGCATTTT.